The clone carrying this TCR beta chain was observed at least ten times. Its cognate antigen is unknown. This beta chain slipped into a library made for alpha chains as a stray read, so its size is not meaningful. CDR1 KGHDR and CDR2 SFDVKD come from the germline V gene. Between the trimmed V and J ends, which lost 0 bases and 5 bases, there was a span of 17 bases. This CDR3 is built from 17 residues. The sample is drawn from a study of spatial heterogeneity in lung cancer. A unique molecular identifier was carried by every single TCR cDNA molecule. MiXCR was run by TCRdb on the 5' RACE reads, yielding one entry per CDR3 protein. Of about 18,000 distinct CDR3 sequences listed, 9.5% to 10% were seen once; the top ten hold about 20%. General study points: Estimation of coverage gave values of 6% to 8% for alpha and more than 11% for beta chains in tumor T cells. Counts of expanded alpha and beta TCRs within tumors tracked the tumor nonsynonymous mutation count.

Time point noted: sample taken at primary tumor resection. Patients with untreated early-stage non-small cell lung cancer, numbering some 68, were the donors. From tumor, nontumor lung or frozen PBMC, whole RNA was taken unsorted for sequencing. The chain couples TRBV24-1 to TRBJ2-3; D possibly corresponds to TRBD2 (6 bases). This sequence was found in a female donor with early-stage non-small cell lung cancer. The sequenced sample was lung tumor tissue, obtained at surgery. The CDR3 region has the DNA TGTGCCACCAGTGATTTGCACGGGGGACTCGCTAGAGATACGCAGTATTTT. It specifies CATSDLHGGLARDTQYF.